The 24 T cell receptor beta chains reported below all come from one sample, sequenced in a study of blood T cell repertoires in COVID-19. Libraries were prepared by immunoSEQ multiplex PCR; TCRdb keeps only in-frame clonotypes and omits some of them. Here the sample spans more than 250,000 clones, around 87% being singletons. The specimen sequenced was PBMCs or T cells enriched from blood (not recorded which). The receptor source for this set is a young woman who had recovered from COVID-19.

J is TRBJ2-7 and V is TRBV2; D remains unclear. This CDR3 region has 14 residues. V dropped 2 bases and J dropped 3 bases, with 11 bases sitting between them. Germline values: CDR1 SNHLY, CDR2 FYNNEI. The CDR3 nucleotides read TGTGCCAGCAGTGAATTGGGCACCCTCTACGAGCAGTACTTC. Protein: CASSELGTLYEQYF.

V and J are TRBV2 and TRBJ1-1; 8 bases match TRBD1. The ends lost 6 bases at V and 5 bases at J; junction bases unmatched: 5. Per the germline V gene, CDR1 is SNHLY and CDR2 is FYNNEI. This CDR3 region has 13 residues. CDR3 amino acids: CASRGQGGTEAFF. The CDR3 bases are TGTGCCAGCAGAGGACAGGGTGGGACTGAAGCTTTCTTT.

The chain is built from TRBV7-2 and TRBJ1-3, with a possible D match to TRBD1 (6 bases). There are 15 residues in the CDR3. Germline values: CDR1 SGHTA, CDR2 FQGNSA. V dropped 5 bases and J dropped 0 bases, with 11 bases sitting between them. Written as DNA, the CDR3 is TGTGCCAGCAGCCCGACAGGCAACTCTGGAAACACCATATATTTT. Amino acids: CASSPTGNSGNTIYF.

The chain joins TRBV27 to TRBJ2-1, with 10 bases aligning to TRBD1. The ends lost 8 bases at V and 4 bases at J; junction bases unmatched: 2. CDR3 size: 13 residues. Germline V CDR1 and CDR2: MNHEY, SMNVEV (reference sequence). The CDR3 here is CASGDRGYNEQFF. The CDR3 DNA is TGTGCCAGCGGGGACAGGGGTTACAATGAGCAGTTCTTC.

V gene TRBV9 combines with J gene TRBJ2-3; D may be TRBD1 (6 bases). This CDR3 contains 15 residues. V was cut by 3 bases and J by 0 bases, with 11 bases left in between. Germline CDR1 is SGDLS and CDR2 is YYNGEE. CDR3 DNA sequence: TGTGCCAGCAGCGCCGGGACATCTAGCACAGATACGCAGTATTTT. Protein sequence: CASSAGTSSTDTQYF.

The chain carries TRBV19 and TRBJ1-2; TRBD1 is a possible D gene (6 bases). The V and J ends lost 3 bases and 1 base respectively, with 21 bases between them. The CDR3 runs 18 residues. The germline V gene has CDR1 LNHDA and CDR2 SQIVND (reference sequence). CDR3 DNA sequence: TGTGCCAGTAGTATTGGTGGGGACACCTTGTTACTTAACTATGGCTACACCTTC. Amino acid sequence: CASSIGGDTLLLNYGYTF.

The rearrangement links TRBV19 to TRBJ1-2; D is undetermined. In germline, CDR1 is LNHDA, CDR2 SQIVND (reference sequence). V was pared by 6 bases and J by 0 bases, with 14 bases between. The CDR3 loop spans 15 amino acids. The CDR3 bases are TGTGCCAGTAGCCCTGGGAGTGATGCTAACTATGGCTACACCTTC. This gives the protein CASSPGSDANYGYTF.

This chain links TRBV29-1 with TRBJ1-2, with D maybe TRBD1 (6 bases). V lost 6 bases to trimming and J lost 4 bases, with 18 bases between them. The CDR3 consists of 14 residues. Germline assignment: CDR1 SQVTM and CDR2 ANQGSEA. CDR3 DNA: TGCAGCGTACAACTACAGGGTGAAGGCTATGGCTACACCTTC. Its translation: CSVQLQGEGYGYTF. Combining the CDR3 with reference TRBV29-1 and TRBJ1-2 gives the whole variable domain SAVISQKPSRDICQRGTSLTIQCQVDSQVTMMFWYRQQPGQSLTLIATANQGSEATYESGFVIDKFPISRPNLTFSTLTVSNMSPEDSSIYLCSVQLQGEGYGYTFGSGTRLTVV.

V gene TRBV9 combines with J gene TRBJ2-1; possibly TRBD1 for D (6 bases). V was shortened by 4 bases and J by 7 bases, with 18 bases between the two germline ends. From germline, CDR1 is SGDLS and CDR2 YYNGEE. The CDR3 loop spans 15 amino acids. CDR3: CASSMDMGRGNEQFF. As DNA, the CDR3 is TGTGCCAGCAGCATGGATATGGGCAGGGGAAATGAGCAGTTCTTC.

About this clone: Compared with germline, one end of the junction differs, possibly owing to a read error. This chain joins TRBV12-3 or TRBV12-4 and TRBJ1-2, with 8 bases lining up with TRBD1. The CDR3 spans 12 residues. The CDR3 DNA sequence: TGTGCCAGCAGTTTAAGGGGACAGGCGACCGCCTTC. Amino acids: CASSLRGQATAF.

This clone was detected a few times. This chain connects TRBV7-9 to TRBJ2-3, with a possible D match to TRBD1 (6 bases). V dropped 5 bases and J dropped 3 bases, with 18 bases sitting between them. The V gene's germline CDR1 is SEHNR and CDR2 FQNEAQ (reference sequence). CDR3 length: 16 amino acids. As DNA, the CDR3 is TGTGCCAGCAGCCGTCCGTCAGGGGTCCTGACAGATACGCAGTATTTT. Translation: CASSRPSGVLTDTQYF.

The V gene is TRBV5-4, the J gene TRBJ1-2; 8 nucleotides agree with TRBD1. V dropped 4 bases and J dropped 3; count of bases not matched to a gene: 5. CDR3 size: 14 residues. Germline loops: CDR1 SGHNT, CDR2 YYREEE (reference sequence). The CDR3 bases are TGTGCCAGCAGCCCAGGGGGCGCGTACTATGGCTACACCTTC. Translation: CASSPGGAYYGYTF.

This clone has a single count. This chain joins TRBV29-1 and TRBJ2-5, with TRBD1 identical over 8 bases. Losses at the gene ends were 8 bases for V and 5 bases for J; bases not matched to a gene: 13. The germline gives CDR1 SQVTM, CDR2 ANQGSEA. This CDR3 is 14 amino acids long. CDR3 residues: CSTGDRRYEETQYF. The CDR3, as DNA: TGCAGCACCGGGGACAGGCGTTATGAGGAGACCCAGTACTTC.

This clone was picked up a small number of times. CDR3: CASSPRFGGAYEQYF. CDR3 nucleotides: TGTGCCAGCAGCCCCCGGTTCGGGGGGGCCTACGAGCAGTACTTC. The rearrangement links TRBV7-2 to TRBJ2-7; 8 nucleotides align to TRBD2. The germline gives CDR1 SGHTA, CDR2 FQGNSA. Trimming took 5 bases from V and 2 from J; bases not matched to a gene: 8. The CDR3 runs to 15 residues.

The chain links TRBV20-1 to TRBJ2-5; 8 bases agree with TRBD1. Germline V lookup: CDR1 DFQATT, CDR2 SNEGSKA (reference sequence). This CDR3 region has 11 residues. The ends lost 8 bases at V and 5 bases at J; junction bases unmatched: 4. The CDR3 region is CSQQGEETQYF. The DNA for the CDR3 is TGCAGTCAACAGGGGGAGGAGACCCAGTACTTC.

The chain uses TRBV4-1 and TRBJ2-3; 15 bases fit TRBD2. The CDR3 extends over 16 amino acids. After removal of 5 bases from V and 3 bases from J, the junction contained 3 bases not matched to a gene. The germline CDR1 and CDR2 sequences are MGHRA and YSYEKL. CDR3 amino acids: CASSNGLAGGTDTQYF. The CDR3 coding sequence is TGCGCCAGCAGCAACGGACTAGCGGGGGGGACAGATACGCAGTATTTT.

The chain is built from TRBV20-1 and TRBJ1-1; D gene uncertain. The CDR3 spans 11 residues. Germline-derived CDR1 and CDR2 are DFQATT and SNEGSKA (reference sequence). V was pared by 5 bases and J by 0 bases, with 4 bases between. The CDR3 DNA is TGCAGTGCTCGCGTGAACACTGAAGCTTTCTTT. This gives the protein CSARVNTEAFF.

The rearrangement links TRBV7-9 to TRBJ2-1; D may be TRBD1 (6 bases). The CDR3 runs to 16 residues. Germline V gene sequence: CDR1 SEHNR, CDR2 FQNEAQ (reference sequence). Trimming shortened V by 5 bases and J by 6 bases, and 20 bases separated the two germline ends. In nucleotides, the CDR3 is TGTGCCAGCAGCCCTAGGACAGTCAATACCACCAATGAGCAGTTCTTC. Translating it yields CASSPRTVNTTNEQFF. Using reference TRBV7-9 and TRBJ2-1 for the parts outside the CDR3, the full variable domain is DTGVSQNPRHKITKRGQNVTFRCDPISEHNRLYWYRQTLGQGPEFLTYFQNEAQLEKSRLLSDRFSAERPKGSFSTLEIQRTEQGDSAMYLCASSPRTVNTTNEQFFGPGTRLTVL.

This chain links TRBV5-1 with TRBJ2-3; 12 nucleotides align to TRBD2. V trimming: 6 bases; J trimming: 2 bases; junction bases outside the gene matches: 7. Looked up from germline, CDR1 is SGHRS and CDR2 is YFSETQ. The CDR3 totals 16 residues. For the CDR3, the DNA is TGCGCCAGCATGAAGAGACTAGCGGGGGTCACAGATACGCAGTATTTT. Translated, it gives CASMKRLAGVTDTQYF.

This chain uses TRBV19 with TRBJ1-1, with D hard to call. The V and J ends lost 3 bases and 10 bases respectively, with 18 bases between them. The CDR3 runs to 14 residues. Germline CDR1 is LNHDA and CDR2 is SQIVND (reference sequence). The CDR3 spells CASSIIGQAPLAFF. DNA of the CDR3: TGTGCCAGTAGTATTATCGGCCAGGCTCCTTTAGCTTTCTTT.

The chain joins TRBV7-9 to TRBJ2-1; 7 positions match TRBD1. The J segment lost 8 bases and the V segment lost 6 bases, leaving 13 bases of the junction unmatched. Germline CDR1 is SEHNR and CDR2 is FQNEAQ (reference sequence). CDR3 length: 15 amino acids. The CDR3 sequence is CASSRQAQGVDEQFF. DNA for the CDR3: TGTGCCAGCAGTCGACAGGCCCAGGGGGTAGATGAGCAGTTCTTC.

V usage is TRBV6-5 and J usage is TRBJ1-5; no firm D call. The V and J ends lost 6 bases and 0 bases respectively, with 12 bases between them. The CDR3 is 15 amino acids. Germline V gives CDR1 MNHEY, CDR2 SVGAGI. The CDR3 DNA reads as TGTGCCAGCAGGTGGGCAGACTATAGCAATCAGCCCCAGCATTTT. This sequence encodes CASRWADYSNQPQHF.

This chain links TRBV12-3 or TRBV12-4 with TRBJ2-5; maybe TRBD1 (5 bases). Trimming removed 5 bases from V and 4 bases from J, with 11 bases in between. The CDR3 extends over 13 amino acids. CDR3 nucleotides: TGTGCCAGCAGTCCCGACAGACGAGAGACCCAGTACTTC. It encodes CASSPDRRETQYF.

The V gene is TRBV7-9, the J gene TRBJ1-1; TRBD1 might be the D (6 bases). The germline V gene encodes CDR1 SEHNR and CDR2 FQNEAQ (reference sequence). CDR3 length equals 15 residues. With 1 base removed from V and 1 base from J, the gap between germline ends came to 10 bases. This chain's CDR3 is CASSLGADRNTEAFF. The CDR3 DNA follows: TGTGCCAGCAGCTTAGGGGCGGACAGGAACACTGAAGCTTTCTTT.